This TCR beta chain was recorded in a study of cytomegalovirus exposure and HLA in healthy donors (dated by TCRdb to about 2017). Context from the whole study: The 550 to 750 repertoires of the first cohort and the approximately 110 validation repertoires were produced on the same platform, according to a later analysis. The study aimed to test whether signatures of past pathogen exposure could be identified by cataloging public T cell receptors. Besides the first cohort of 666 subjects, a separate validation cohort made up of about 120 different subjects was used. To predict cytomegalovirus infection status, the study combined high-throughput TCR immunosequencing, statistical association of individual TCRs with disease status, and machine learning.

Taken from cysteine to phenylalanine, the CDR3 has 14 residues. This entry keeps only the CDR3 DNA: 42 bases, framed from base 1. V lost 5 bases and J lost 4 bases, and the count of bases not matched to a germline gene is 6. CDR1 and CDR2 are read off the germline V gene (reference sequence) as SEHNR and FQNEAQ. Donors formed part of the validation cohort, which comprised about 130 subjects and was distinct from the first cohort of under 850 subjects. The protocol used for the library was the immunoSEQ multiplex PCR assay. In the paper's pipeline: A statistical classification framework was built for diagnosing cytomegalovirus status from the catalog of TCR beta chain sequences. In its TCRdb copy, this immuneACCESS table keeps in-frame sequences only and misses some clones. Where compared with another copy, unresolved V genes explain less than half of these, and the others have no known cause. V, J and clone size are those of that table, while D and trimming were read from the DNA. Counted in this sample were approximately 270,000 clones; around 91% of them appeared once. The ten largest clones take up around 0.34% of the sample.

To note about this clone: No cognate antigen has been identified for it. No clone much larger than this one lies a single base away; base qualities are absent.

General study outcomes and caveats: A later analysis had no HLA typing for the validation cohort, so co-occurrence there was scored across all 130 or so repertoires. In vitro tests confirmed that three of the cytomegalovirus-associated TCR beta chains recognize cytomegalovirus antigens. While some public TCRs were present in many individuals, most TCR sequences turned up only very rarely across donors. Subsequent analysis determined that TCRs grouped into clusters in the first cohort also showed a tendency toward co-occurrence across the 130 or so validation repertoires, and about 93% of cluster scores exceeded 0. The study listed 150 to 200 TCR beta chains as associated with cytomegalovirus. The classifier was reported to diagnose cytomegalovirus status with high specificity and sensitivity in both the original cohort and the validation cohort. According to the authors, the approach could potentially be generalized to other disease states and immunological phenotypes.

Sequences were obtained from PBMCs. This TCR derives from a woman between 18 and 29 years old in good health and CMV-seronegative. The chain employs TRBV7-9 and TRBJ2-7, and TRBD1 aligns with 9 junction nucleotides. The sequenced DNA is TGTGCCAGCAGCACACAGGGGGCGCAGTACGAGCAGTACTTC. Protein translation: CASSTQGAQYEQYF.